This entry is about one T cell receptor (beta chain). Its antigen is not known. This entry is derived from a study of Tregs in tolerant kidney transplant recipients. Study-wide results and limits: Biological reproducibility was not directly addressed in this study. The small number of patients limits these findings pending further validation. Tolerant patients' donor-specific Tregs expanded beyond overall Tregs, suggesting antigen-driven growth.

Recipients received nonmyeloablative bone marrow transplants from related graft donors, with transient mixed chimerism. CD4+CD25+CD127- Tregs, CD4+CD25- non-Tregs, CD4 and CD8 cells were sorted. Data came from immunoSEQ multiplex PCR; TCRdb stores just in-frame clones and leaves some out. The sample includes some 56,000 clones, roughly nine tenths seen only once; the top ten take 13% to 15%. V lost 3 bases to trimming and J lost 1 base; unmatched junction nucleotides: 6. The CDR3 totals 15 residues. Per the germline V gene, CDR1 is LGHNA and CDR2 is YNFKEQ. This chain links TRBV4-2 with TRBJ2-7; 7 positions match TRBD1. The starting material was CD8+ T cells from blood (PBMCs), obtained 24 months after the transplant. The receptor was isolated from a human patient who received a combined kidney and bone marrow transplant. Among the T cells, some may be from the graft donor. CDR3 DNA sequence: TGTGCCAGCAGCCAGACTCCGACAGGGTCCTACGAGCAGTACTTC. Translated: CASSQTPTGSYEQYF.